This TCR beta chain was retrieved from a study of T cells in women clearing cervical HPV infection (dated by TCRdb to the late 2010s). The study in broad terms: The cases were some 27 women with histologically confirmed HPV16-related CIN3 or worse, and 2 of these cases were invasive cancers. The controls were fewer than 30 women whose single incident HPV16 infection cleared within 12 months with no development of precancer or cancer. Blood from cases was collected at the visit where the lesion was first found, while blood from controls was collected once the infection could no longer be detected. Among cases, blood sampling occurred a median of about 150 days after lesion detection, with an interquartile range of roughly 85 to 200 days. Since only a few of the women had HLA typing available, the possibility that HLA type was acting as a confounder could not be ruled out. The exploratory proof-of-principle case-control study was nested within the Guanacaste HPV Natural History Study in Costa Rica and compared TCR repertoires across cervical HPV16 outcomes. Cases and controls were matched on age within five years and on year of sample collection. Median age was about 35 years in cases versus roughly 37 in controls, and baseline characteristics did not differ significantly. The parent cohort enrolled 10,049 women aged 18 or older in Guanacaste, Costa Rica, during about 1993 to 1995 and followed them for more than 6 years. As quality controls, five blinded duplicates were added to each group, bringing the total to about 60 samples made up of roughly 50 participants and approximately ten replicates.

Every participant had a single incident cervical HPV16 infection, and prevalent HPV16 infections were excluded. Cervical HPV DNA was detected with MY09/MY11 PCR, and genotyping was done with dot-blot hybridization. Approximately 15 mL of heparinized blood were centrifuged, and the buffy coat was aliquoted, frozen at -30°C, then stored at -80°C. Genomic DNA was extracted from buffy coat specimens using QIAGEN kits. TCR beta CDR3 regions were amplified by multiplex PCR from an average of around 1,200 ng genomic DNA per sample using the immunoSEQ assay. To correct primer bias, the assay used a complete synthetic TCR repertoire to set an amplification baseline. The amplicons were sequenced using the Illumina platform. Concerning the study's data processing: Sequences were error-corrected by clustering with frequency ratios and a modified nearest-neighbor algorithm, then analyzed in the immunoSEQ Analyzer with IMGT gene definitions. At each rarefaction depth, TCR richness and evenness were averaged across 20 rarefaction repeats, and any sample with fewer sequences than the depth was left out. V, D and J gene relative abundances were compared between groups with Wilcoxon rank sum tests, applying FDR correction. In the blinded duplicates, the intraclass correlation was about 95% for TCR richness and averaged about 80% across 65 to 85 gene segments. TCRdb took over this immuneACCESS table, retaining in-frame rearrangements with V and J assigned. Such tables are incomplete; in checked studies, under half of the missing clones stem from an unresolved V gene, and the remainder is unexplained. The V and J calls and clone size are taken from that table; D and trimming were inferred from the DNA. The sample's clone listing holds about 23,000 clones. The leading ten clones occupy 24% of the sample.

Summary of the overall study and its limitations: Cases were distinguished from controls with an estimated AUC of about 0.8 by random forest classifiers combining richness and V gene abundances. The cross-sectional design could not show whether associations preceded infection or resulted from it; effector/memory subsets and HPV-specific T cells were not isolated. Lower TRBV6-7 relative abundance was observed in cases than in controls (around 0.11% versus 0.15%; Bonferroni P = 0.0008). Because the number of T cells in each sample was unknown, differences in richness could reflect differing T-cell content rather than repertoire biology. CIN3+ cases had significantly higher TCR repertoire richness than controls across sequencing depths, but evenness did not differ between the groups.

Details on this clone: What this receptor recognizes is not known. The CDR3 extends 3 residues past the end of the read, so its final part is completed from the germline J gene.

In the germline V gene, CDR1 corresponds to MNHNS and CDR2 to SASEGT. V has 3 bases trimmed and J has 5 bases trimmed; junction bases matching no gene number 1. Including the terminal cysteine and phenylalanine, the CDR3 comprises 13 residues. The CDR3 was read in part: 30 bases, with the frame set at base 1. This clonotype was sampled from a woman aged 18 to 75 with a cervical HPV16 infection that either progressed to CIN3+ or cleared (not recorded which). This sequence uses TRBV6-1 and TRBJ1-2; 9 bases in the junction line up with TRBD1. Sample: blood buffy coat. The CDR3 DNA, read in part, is TGTGCCAGCAGTGACGGACAGGGGTATGGC. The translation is CASSDGQGYG. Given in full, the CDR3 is CASSDGQGYGYTF.